This T cell receptor (beta chain) derives from a study of tumor-infiltrating lymphocytes in primary liver carcinoma. Study context: Among the tumors, stages were T1-T3 N0M0 and sizes roughly 4.2 to 10 cm.

Unsorted whole blood supplied the RNA, and germline DNA was extracted too. Findings and limits, study-wide: Whereas tumor region pairs overlapped more, tumor-adjacent and tumor-blood pairs overlapped less. Since sampling was bulk and unsorted, CD4+ and CD8+ repertoires were not compared.

There are a few counts of this clonotype. Its antigen is currently unknown. This CDR3 comprises 16 residues. CDR1 is SGHKS, CDR2 YYEKEE, per germline (reference sequence). The V and J ends lost 2 bases and 0 bases respectively, with 14 bases between them. From approximately 500 ng total RNA, TCR beta cDNA was generated with a primer in the constant region. A slightly modified ARM-PCR protocol with three nested multiplex PCR rounds produced these TCR beta libraries. PCR rounds one and two used TRBV1-TRBV30 forward primers with a C-beta reverse primer for approximately 11 cycles each. TCRdb fed the multiplex PCR reads into MiXCR, producing one record per CDR3 protein. Among 150,000 to 200,000 distinct CDR3 sequences, 50% to 75% were seen once, and the ten largest hold 65% to 80%.

The sample was peripheral blood. This receptor was obtained from a man aged 40-49 years with primary liver carcinoma and hepatitis B virus infection. The chain couples TRBV5-5 to TRBJ1-1, with a weak D call TRBD1 (6 bases). This CDR3 reads CASSLSGGTMNTEAFF. The DNA for the CDR3 is TGTGCCAGCAGCTTATCCGGGGGGACAATGAACACTGAAGCTTTCTTT.